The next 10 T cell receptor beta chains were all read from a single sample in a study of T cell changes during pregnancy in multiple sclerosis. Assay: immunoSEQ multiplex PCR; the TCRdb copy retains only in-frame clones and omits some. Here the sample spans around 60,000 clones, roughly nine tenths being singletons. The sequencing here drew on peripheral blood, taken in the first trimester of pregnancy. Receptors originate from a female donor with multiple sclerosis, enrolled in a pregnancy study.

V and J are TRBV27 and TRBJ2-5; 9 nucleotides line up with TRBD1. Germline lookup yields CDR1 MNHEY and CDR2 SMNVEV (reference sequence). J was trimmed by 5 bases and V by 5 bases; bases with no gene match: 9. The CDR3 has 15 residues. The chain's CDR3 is CASSPDRGEWETQYF. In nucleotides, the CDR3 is TGTGCCAGCAGTCCCGACAGGGGGGAATGGGAGACCCAGTACTTC.

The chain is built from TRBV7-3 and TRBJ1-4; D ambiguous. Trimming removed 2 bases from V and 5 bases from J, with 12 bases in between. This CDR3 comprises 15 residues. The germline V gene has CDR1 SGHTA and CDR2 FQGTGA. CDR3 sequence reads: CASSLESGSNEKLFF. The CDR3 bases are TGTGCCAGCAGCTTAGAGTCCGGGAGCAATGAAAAACTGTTTTTT.

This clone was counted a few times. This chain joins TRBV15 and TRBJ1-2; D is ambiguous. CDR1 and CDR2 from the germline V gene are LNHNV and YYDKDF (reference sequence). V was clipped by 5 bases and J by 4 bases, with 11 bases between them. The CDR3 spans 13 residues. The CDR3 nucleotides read TGTGCCACCAGCTTTTCGGGAGGCTATGGCTACACCTTC. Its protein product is CATSFSGGYGYTF.

Written as DNA, the CDR3 is TGCGCCAGCAGCAAGCGGGAGTCCTACAATGAGCAGTTCTTC. It translates to CASSKRESYNEQFF. The V call is TRBV5-1, the J call TRBJ2-1, with 8 bases matching TRBD2. The V and J ends lost 4 bases and 1 base, in that order; junction bases with no gene match: 1. The CDR3 consists of 14 residues. Per the germline V gene, CDR1 is SGHRS and CDR2 is YFSETQ.

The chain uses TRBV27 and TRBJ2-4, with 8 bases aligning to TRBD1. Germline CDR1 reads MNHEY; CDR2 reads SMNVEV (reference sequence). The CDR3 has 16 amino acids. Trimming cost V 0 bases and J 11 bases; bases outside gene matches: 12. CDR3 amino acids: CASSLSAADRGRLQYF. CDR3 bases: TGTGCCAGCAGTTTATCGGCGGCAGACAGGGGTCGTCTTCAGTACTTC.

The CDR3 coding sequence is TGTGCCAGCAGTGCCCAGGGGGTACTGCAAGAGACCCAGTACTTC. This sequence encodes CASSAQGVLQETQYF. The genes are TRBV28 and TRBJ2-5; 7 bases agree with TRBD1. The junction had 8 bases not matched to a gene; V was cut back by 5 bases and J by 2 bases. The CDR3 length is 15 residues. Germline V lookup: CDR1 MDHEN, CDR2 SYDVKM.

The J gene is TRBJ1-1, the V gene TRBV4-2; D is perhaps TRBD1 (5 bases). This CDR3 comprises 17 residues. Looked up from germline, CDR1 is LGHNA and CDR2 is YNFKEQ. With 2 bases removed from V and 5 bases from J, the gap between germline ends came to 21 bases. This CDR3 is CASSQKEKMGGGTEAFF. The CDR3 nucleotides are TGTGCCAGCAGCCAAAAAGAAAAGATGGGGGGGGGAACTGAAGCTTTCTTT.

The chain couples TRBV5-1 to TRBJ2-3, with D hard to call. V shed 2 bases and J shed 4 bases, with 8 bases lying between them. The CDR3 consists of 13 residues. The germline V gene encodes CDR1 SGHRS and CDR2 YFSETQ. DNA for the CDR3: TGCGCCAGCAGCTTCCAGTCCGCAGATACGCAGTATTTT. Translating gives CASSFQSADTQYF.

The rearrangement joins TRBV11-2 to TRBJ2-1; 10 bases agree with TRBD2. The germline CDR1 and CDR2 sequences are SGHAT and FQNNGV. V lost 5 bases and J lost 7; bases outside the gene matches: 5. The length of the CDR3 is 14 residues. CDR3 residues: CASSLERGGNEQFF. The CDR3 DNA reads TGTGCCAGCAGCCTGGAGCGGGGGGGAAATGAGCAGTTCTTC.

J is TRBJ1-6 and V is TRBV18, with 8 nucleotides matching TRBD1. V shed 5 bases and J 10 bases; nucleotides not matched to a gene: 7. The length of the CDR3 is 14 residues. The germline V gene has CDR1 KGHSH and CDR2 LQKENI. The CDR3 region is CASSEQGGDSPLHF. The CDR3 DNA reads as TGTGCCAGCTCAGAACAGGGGGGCGACTCACCCCTCCACTTT.